Each of the 25 T cell receptor beta chains below was sequenced from the same sample in a study of blood T cells in healthy people across ages. Then a second PCR, running roughly 7 to 11 cycles, was carried out with a sample-barcoded 5' primer and a J-beta primer mix. TCRdb re-analysed the 5' RACE reads in MiXCR, keeping a single row per CDR3 protein. The sample includes 700,000 to 1,000,000 distinct CDR3 sequences, approximately 44% of them seen just once. Sequencing was carried out using blood. The receptors were gathered from a man aged 55 to 70 in good health.

The J gene is TRBJ2-5, the V gene TRBV4-3, with unresolved D. V was trimmed by 0 bases and J by 2 bases, leaving 13 bases between them. This CDR3 comprises 16 residues. Germline-derived CDR1 and CDR2 are LGHNA and YSLEER. Here the CDR3 DNA reads TGCGCCAGCAGCCAAGATGGAATCGAAAAACAAGAGACCCAGTACTTC. Residues: CASSQDGIEKQETQYF.

This clonotype was recorded at least ten times. The V gene is TRBV7-2, the J gene TRBJ2-7; TRBD1 is a possible D gene (5 bases). The CDR3 runs 13 residues. The germline V gene has CDR1 SGHTA and CDR2 FQGNSA. V dropped 6 bases and J dropped 2 bases, with 11 bases sitting between them. The CDR3 reads CASSLGAPYEQYF. In nucleotides, the CDR3 is TGTGCCAGCAGTCTTGGGGCTCCCTACGAGCAGTACTTC.

The rearrangement uses TRBV4-1 and TRBJ2-7; D ambiguous. Deletions cut 1 base from V and 3 bases from J, with 10 bases between. The germline V gene encodes CDR1 MGHRA and CDR2 YSYEKL. The CDR3 runs to 14 residues. CDR3 residues: CASSQVHTDYEQYF. CDR3 bases: TGCGCCAGCAGCCAAGTACACACGGACTACGAGCAGTACTTC.

A single count supports this clonotype. The rearrangement joins TRBV12-3 or TRBV12-4 to TRBJ2-5; D call uncertain. The CDR3 consists of 15 residues. Trimming took off 3 bases at V and 5 bases at J, with 16 bases between the two ends. CDR3 protein: CASSLKWAYGETQYF. CDR3 bases: TGTGCCAGCAGTTTGAAATGGGCCTACGGGGAGACCCAGTACTTC.

The CDR3 protein is CAWTARCEQFF. CDR3 DNA: TGTGCCTGGACTGCTAGGTGTGAGCAGTTCTTC. The rearrangement joins TRBV30 to TRBJ2-1; D unclear. The CDR3 covers 11 residues. V dropped 4 bases and J dropped 9 bases, with 10 bases sitting between them. The germline V gene has CDR1 GTSNPN and CDR2 SVGIG (reference sequence).

The rearrangement uses TRBV30 and TRBJ1-6, with D perhaps matching TRBD1 (5 bases). The germline V and J ends were trimmed by 3 bases and 0 bases, with 18 bases remaining between them. The germline V gene has CDR1 GTSNPN and CDR2 SVGIG (reference sequence). This CDR3 spans 18 amino acids. The chain's CDR3 is CAWRRDSMRSSYNSPLHF. Written as DNA, the CDR3 is TGTGCCTGGAGACGGGACTCCATGAGGAGCTCCTATAATTCACCCCTCCACTTT.

The chain joins TRBV29-1 to TRBJ2-5; unclear D gene. The end of the DNA is better explained by TRBJ2-1, so the J call may be wrong. Germline V lookup: CDR1 SQVTM, CDR2 ANQGSEA. This CDR3 spans 13 amino acids. CDR3 DNA sequence: TGCAGCGTTGGAAGCCAGAGCCAAGAGACCCAGTTCTTC. It encodes CSVGSQSQETQFF.

The chain links TRBV6-6 to TRBJ2-1; 10 positions agree with TRBD2. The CDR3 consists of 14 residues. V lost 6 bases, J lost 5 bases, and 4 bases stayed unmatched. CDR1 and CDR2 (germline): MNHNY, SVGAGI (reference sequence). In DNA form, the CDR3 reads TGTGCCAGCAGAAGGACTAGCGGCCACAATGAGCAGTTCTTC. Translation gives CASRRTSGHNEQFF.

This clonotype showed up just once. This chain uses TRBV6-5 with TRBJ2-1; D gene uncertain. The J call may be in error: the DNA end matches TRBJ2-7 better. The CDR3 spans 14 residues. From germline, CDR1 is MNHEY and CDR2 SVGAGI. The CDR3 nucleotides are TGTGCCAGCAGTTACGAACACTCCTACAATGAGCAGTACTTC. It codes for CASSYEHSYNEQYF.

The chain links TRBV7-2 to TRBJ2-7; a weak D match, TRBD1 (5 bases). Trimming took off 4 bases at V and 1 base at J, with 14 bases between the two ends. This CDR3 region has 15 residues. From germline, CDR1 is SGHTA and CDR2 FQGNSA. Here the CDR3 DNA reads TGTGCCAGCAGCTCTAGAAGTAGGGGATCCTACGAGCAGTACTTC. This sequence encodes CASSSRSRGSYEQYF.

The chain has TRBV12-3 or TRBV12-4 and TRBJ1-5; maybe TRBD1 (5 bases). The CDR3 runs to 14 residues. V lost 4 bases and J 2 bases, leaving 9 bases between the germline ends. CDR3 loop: CASSSLGGNQPQHF. DNA of the CDR3: TGTGCCAGCAGTTCTCTGGGGGGCAATCAGCCCCAGCATTTT.

V is TRBV25-1 and J is TRBJ1-1, with unresolved D. V dropped 4 bases and J dropped 6 bases, with 6 bases sitting between them. This CDR3 has 11 amino acids. Germline V gene sequence: CDR1 MGHDK, CDR2 SYGVNS. The CDR3 spells CASSAGAEAFF. In DNA form, the CDR3 reads TGTGCCAGCAGTGCAGGCGCTGAAGCTTTCTTT.

DNA for the CDR3: TGTGCCAGCACCGGCAGGATATTAGCCAAAAACATTCAGTACTTC. Its protein product is CASTGRILAKNIQYF. This chain joins TRBV2 and TRBJ2-4, with D unresolved. Trimming stripped 7 bases from V and 0 bases from J, with 13 bases between. The CDR3 length is 15 residues. Germline loops: CDR1 SNHLY, CDR2 FYNNEI.

This chain links TRBV7-2 with TRBJ2-2, with 8 positions matching TRBD2. The CDR3 has 17 amino acids. The V and J ends lost 1 base and 7 bases, in that order; junction bases with no gene match: 11. Germline assignment: CDR1 SGHTA and CDR2 FQGNSA. The DNA of the CDR3 is TGTGCCAGCAGCTTAGATCCCAGCGGGGGTACCGGCGGGGAGCTGTTTTTT. Translating gives CASSLDPSGGTGGELFF. Variable domain in full (rest from reference TRBV7-2 and TRBJ2-2): GAGVSQSPSNKVTEKGKDVELRCDPISGHTALYWYRQSLGQGLEFLIYFQGNSAPDKSGLPSDRFSAERTGGSVSTLTIQRTQQEDSAVYLCASSLDPSGGTGGELFFGEGSRLTVL.

The chain carries TRBV30 and TRBJ2-5; TRBD2 matches at 9 bases. With the DNA end fitting TRBJ2-7 better, the J assignment may be wrong. The CDR3 is made up of 14 amino acids. From germline, CDR1 is GTSNPN and CDR2 SVGIG (reference sequence). CDR3 DNA: TGTGCCTGGAGCGGCGGGGGGGTCCTTCTCGAGCAGTACTTC. Protein sequence: CAWSGGGVLLEQYF.

The chain links TRBV20-1 to TRBJ1-2; D uncertain. The CDR3 extends over 14 amino acids. Germline lookup yields CDR1 DFQATT and CDR2 SNEGSKA (reference sequence). Deletions cut 3 bases from V and 1 base from J, with 12 bases between. CDR3 DNA: TGCAGTGCTAGTAGGCCCCCAGATAACTATGGCTACACCTTC. The encoded protein is CSASRPPDNYGYTF.

The chain carries TRBV7-9 and TRBJ1-6; no firm D call. V dropped 5 bases and J dropped 8 bases, with 10 bases sitting between them. Per germline, CDR1 SEHNR and CDR2 FQNEAQ (reference sequence). CDR3 length equals 13 residues. The CDR3 protein is CASSPQSYSPLHF. CDR3 DNA sequence: TGTGCCAGCAGCCCCCAGTCATATTCACCCCTCCACTTT.

The J gene is TRBJ1-5, the V gene TRBV27; the D gene is possibly TRBD1 (5 bases). Germline V gene data show CDR1 as MNHEY and CDR2 as SMNVEV (reference sequence). Trimming cost V 8 bases and J 4 bases, with 9 bases left between them. The CDR3 extends over 12 amino acids. Written as DNA, the CDR3 is TGTGCCAGCGGACAACCTAATCAGCCCCAGCATTTT. Encoded protein: CASGQPNQPQHF.

This clonotype was found many times. The chain recombines TRBV20-1 with TRBJ1-2, with D maybe TRBD1 (6 bases). CDR1 is DFQATT, CDR2 SNEGSKA, per germline (reference sequence). The ends were cut back, 7 bases at V and 1 base at J, with 10 bases in the middle. The CDR3 is 12 amino acids. The CDR3 protein is CSVGQNNYGYTF. The CDR3 DNA is TGCAGTGTAGGACAGAATAACTATGGCTACACCTTC.

This clonotype has a handful of counts. CDR3 sequence reads: CASSQDRRQGGGYSNQPQHF. CDR3 in DNA: TGCGCCAGCAGCCAAGATCGTCGCCAGGGAGGGGGATATAGCAATCAGCCCCAGCATTTT. The chain couples TRBV4-1 to TRBJ1-5; possibly TRBD1 for D (6 bases). Deletions cut 0 bases from V and 0 bases from J, with 21 bases between. The CDR3 is 20 amino acids. The germline V gene has CDR1 MGHRA and CDR2 YSYEKL.

The chain combines TRBV11-3 with TRBJ1-6, with TRBD1 as a possible D gene (6 bases). The V and J ends lost 3 bases and 7 bases respectively, with 10 bases between them. CDR3 length: 14 amino acids. Germline values: CDR1 SGHNT, CDR2 YENEEA. CDR3 loop: CASSFLGGNSPLHF. The CDR3 coding sequence is TGTGCCAGCAGCTTCCTAGGGGGGAATTCACCCCTCCACTTT.

This sequence joins TRBV2 and TRBJ2-5; D perhaps matches TRBD1 (5 bases). CDR1 is SNHLY, CDR2 FYNNEI, per germline. The length of the CDR3 is 14 residues. With 5 bases removed from V and 2 bases from J, the gap between germline ends came to 12 bases. For the CDR3, the DNA is TGTGCCAGCAGTACCCCGGACAAACAAGAGACCCAGTACTTC. The encoded protein is CASSTPDKQETQYF.

The V gene is TRBV6-4, the J gene TRBJ1-4; maybe TRBD1 (6 bases). Germline CDR1 and CDR2: MRHNA and SNTAGT. V lost 6 bases, J lost 3 bases, and 14 bases lay in between. The CDR3 covers 15 residues. Written as DNA, the CDR3 is TGTGCCAGCAGGGGCCCGGACAGTCCTAATGAAAAACTGTTTTTT. Translating gives CASRGPDSPNEKLFF.

The chain is built from TRBV7-3 and TRBJ2-1; 7 nucleotides match TRBD1. The length of the CDR3 is 16 residues. Trimming took 4 bases from V and 5 from J; bases not matched to a gene: 11. Germline CDR1 is SGHTA and CDR2 is FQGTGA. CDR3 sequence reads: CASSSGELGQNNEQFF. In DNA, the CDR3 is TGTGCCAGCAGCTCCGGGGAGTTGGGACAGAACAATGAGCAGTTCTTC.

This chain links TRBV7-2 with TRBJ1-4; tentatively, D is TRBD1 (5 bases). The CDR3 is made up of 14 amino acids. Looked up from germline, CDR1 is SGHTA and CDR2 is FQGNSA. V lost 0 bases, J lost 7 bases, and 9 bases lay in between. The CDR3 DNA follows: TGTGCCAGCAGCTTAGCCAGGGCAGGTGAAAAACTGTTTTTT. It translates to CASSLARAGEKLFF.